This T cell receptor beta chain was identified during a study of long-term antiretroviral therapy in people with HIV. This clone was counted once. The V gene lost 5 bases and the J gene lost 0 bases, with 11 bases spanning the gap. The germline V gene encodes CDR1 SGHVS and CDR2 FNYEAQ. The CDR3 covers 15 residues. Sequencing used immunoSEQ v3.0 at survey level. Sequencing targeted about 35,000-50,000 T-cell genomes per sample. Profiled with immunoSEQ multiplex PCR; TCRdb holds only in-frame clones, not every one. The sample shows under 20,000 clones, 70% to 90% of them seen only once. This receptor was taken from a man aged 18 to 29 with HIV. The sequencing used unsorted PBMCs, collected 0.3 years after starting antiretroviral therapy. The chain links TRBV7-6 to TRBJ1-5; D is unclear. The CDR3 reads CASSPDGFSNQPQHF. Written as DNA, the CDR3 is TGTGCCAGCAGCCCCGACGGCTTTAGCAATCAGCCCCAGCATTTT. Using reference TRBV7-6 and TRBJ1-5 for the parts outside the CDR3, the full variable domain is GAGVSQSPRYKVTKRGQDVALRCDPISGHVSLYWYRQALGQGPEFLTYFNYEAQQDKSGLPNDRFSAERPEGSISTLTIQRTEQRDSAMYRCASSPDGFSNQPQHFGDGTRLSIL.